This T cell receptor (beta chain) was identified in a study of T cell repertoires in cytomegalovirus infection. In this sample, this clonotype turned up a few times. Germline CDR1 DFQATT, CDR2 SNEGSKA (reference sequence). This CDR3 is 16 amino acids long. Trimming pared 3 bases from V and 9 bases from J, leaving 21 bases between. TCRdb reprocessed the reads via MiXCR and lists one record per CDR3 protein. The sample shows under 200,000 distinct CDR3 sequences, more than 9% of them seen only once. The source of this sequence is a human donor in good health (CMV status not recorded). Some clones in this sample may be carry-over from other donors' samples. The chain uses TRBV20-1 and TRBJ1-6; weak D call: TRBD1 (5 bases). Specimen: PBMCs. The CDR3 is CSASPSGGKFASPLHF. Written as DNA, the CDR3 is TGCAGTGCTAGCCCGAGCGGGGGGAAATTCGCTTCACCCCTCCACTTT.